These 22 T cell receptor beta chains were sequenced from one sample in a study of shared clonotypes between healthy human individuals. Repertoires were generated with immunoSEQ multiplex PCR, while TCRdb's copy carries only in-frame clones and drops some. The sample lists roughly 640,000 clones; less than 85% were seen once. Input material: memory CD4+ T cells sorted from blood. Stated subset: CD45RA-negative fraction. These TCRs come from a young woman in good health.

CDR3 sequence: CASSLKYGGAFF. The CDR3 nucleotides read TGTGCCAGCAGCTTGAAGTACGGCGGAGCTTTCTTT. V and J are TRBV13 and TRBJ1-1; no clear D. The CDR3 has 12 amino acids. The V end lost 3 bases, the J end lost 10 bases, and 12 bases lay between the germline ends. The germline V gene has CDR1 PRHDT and CDR2 FYEKMQ (reference sequence).

J is TRBJ1-2 and V is TRBV2, with D perhaps TRBD1 (5 bases). The CDR3 has 11 residues. With 1 base removed from V and 14 bases from J, the gap between germline ends came to 11 bases. Germline V lookup: CDR1 SNHLY, CDR2 FYNNEI. The chain's CDR3 is CASSEGGAATF. The CDR3, as DNA: TGTGCCAGCAGTGAAGGCGGGGCCGCAACCTTC.

This clone came up a few times. The chain has TRBV28 and TRBJ1-5, with D possibly being TRBD1 (5 bases). The CDR3 totals 14 residues. The germline V gene has CDR1 MDHEN and CDR2 SYDVKM. The V end was cut by 6 bases, the J end by 1 base, with 10 bases between. Written as DNA, the CDR3 is TGTGCCAGCAGGGGGGGACGGAGCAATCAGCCCCAGCATTTT. Translation: CASRGGRSNQPQHF.

The rearrangement links TRBV5-1 to TRBJ2-1; tentatively, D is TRBD1 or TRBD2 (5 bases each). The CDR3 loop spans 16 amino acids. V was trimmed by 4 bases and J by 0 bases, leaving 14 bases between them. From germline, CDR1 is SGHRS and CDR2 YFSETQ. The CDR3 DNA is TGCGCCAGCAGCGTGGGACCATCGAGCTCCTACAATGAGCAGTTCTTC. This codes for CASSVGPSSSYNEQFF.

Note on this clone: Other DNA variants within this sample encode the same CDR3. The CDR3 nucleotides are TGTGCCAGCAGCCGACAGGGGTTTAATGAAAAACTGTTTTTT. Protein sequence: CASSRQGFNEKLFF. The genes are TRBV2 and TRBJ1-4; 8 bases agree with TRBD1. Germline assignment: CDR1 SNHLY and CDR2 FYNNEI. The trim removed 6 bases at V and 4 bases at J, leaving 4 bases unmatched. The CDR3 covers 14 residues.

The chain employs TRBV28 and TRBJ1-2; the match to TRBD1 covers 11 bases. Germline CDR1 reads MDHEN; CDR2 reads SYDVKM. The CDR3 is 16 residues long. The J segment lost 4 bases and the V segment lost 6 bases, leaving 10 bases of the junction unmatched. The CDR3 is CASREDGTGGFYGYTF. The CDR3 DNA sequence: TGTGCCAGCAGGGAAGACGGGACAGGGGGTTTCTATGGCTACACCTTC.

This chain joins TRBV2 and TRBJ2-7, with D maybe TRBD2 (5 bases). V was shortened by 7 bases and J by 4 bases, with 20 bases between the two germline ends. CDR3 length: 15 residues. Germline V gives CDR1 SNHLY, CDR2 FYNNEI. The CDR3 sequence is CASMRPGTPVYEQYF. CDR3 nucleotides: TGTGCCAGCATGAGACCGGGAACTCCTGTATACGAGCAGTACTTC.

The chain joins TRBV5-4 to TRBJ2-5, with D perhaps being TRBD1 or TRBD2 (6 bases each). Germline loops: CDR1 SGHNT, CDR2 YYREEE (reference sequence). With 1 base removed from V and 3 bases from J, the gap between germline ends came to 7 bases. This CDR3 is 13 amino acids long. The CDR3 DNA reads TGTGCCAGCAGCTTGAGGGGGGAAGAGACCCAGTACTTC. It specifies CASSLRGEETQYF. Full variable domain (outside the CDR3, taken from reference TRBV5-4 and TRBJ2-5): ETGVTQSPTHLIKTRGQQVTLRCSSQSGHNTVSWYQQALGQGPQFIFQYYREEENGRGNFPPRFSGLQFPNYSSELNVNALELDDSALYLCASSLRGEETQYFGPGTRLLVL.

CDR3 nucleotides: TGTGCCAGCAGCGTAGGGCTAGCGGGACTCGAGACCCAGTACTTC. Its translation: CASSVGLAGLETQYF. The rearrangement links TRBV9 to TRBJ2-5, with 9 bases aligning to TRBD2. This CDR3 has 15 residues. CDR1 and CDR2 (germline): SGDLS, YYNGEE. After removal of 0 bases from V and 5 bases from J, the junction contained 5 bases not matched to a gene.

This clone was found a few times. CDR3 in DNA: TGTGCCAGCAGCCCACTAGACACGGAGGGCTACACCTTC. It yields the protein CASSPLDTEGYTF. The rearrangement links TRBV5-6 to TRBJ1-2, with D unresolved. This CDR3 spans 13 amino acids. The V and J ends lost 4 bases and 8 bases respectively, with 15 bases between them. Germline CDR1 is SGHDT and CDR2 is YYEEEE.

The chain employs TRBV5-4 and TRBJ2-3; D might be TRBD2 (5 bases). The V end lost 4 bases, the J end lost 6 bases, and 9 bases lay between the germline ends. This CDR3 has 12 residues. Germline-derived CDR1 and CDR2 are SGHNT and YYREEE (reference sequence). CDR3 DNA: TGTGCCAGCAGCAAGGAGCGGGATACGCAGTATTTT. Translated, it gives CASSKERDTQYF.

The chain couples TRBV29-1 to TRBJ2-7; 7 nucleotides line up with TRBD1. The CDR3 runs to 14 residues. Germline CDR1 SQVTM, CDR2 ANQGSEA. Germline trimming cut 5 bases from V and 0 bases from J; bases unmatched to any gene: 7. CDR3 amino acids: CSVKPGQYSYEQYF. The DNA of the CDR3 is TGCAGCGTTAAACCGGGACAGTACTCCTACGAGCAGTACTTC.

The chain couples TRBV28 to TRBJ1-1, with unresolved D. Germline-derived CDR1 and CDR2 are MDHEN and SYDVKM. V was cut by 6 bases and J by 1 base, with 6 bases left in between. The CDR3 contains 12 residues. CDR3 in amino acids: CASRAPNTEAFF. The CDR3 DNA reads TGTGCCAGCAGGGCACCGAACACTGAAGCTTTCTTT.

The CDR3 nucleotides are TGTGCCAGCAGCCCAGGGACAGGGACATCCGGGGCCAACGTCCTGACTTTC. This translates into CASSPGTGTSGANVLTF. V usage is TRBV11-3 and J usage is TRBJ2-6, with 9 bases lining up with TRBD1. This CDR3 comprises 17 residues. Germline V lookup: CDR1 SGHNT, CDR2 YENEEA. With V trimmed by 5 bases and J by 4 bases, 9 bases remained unmatched.

The rearrangement links TRBV19 to TRBJ2-4; 7 positions agree with TRBD1. The CDR3 extends over 16 amino acids. Germline CDR1 reads LNHDA; CDR2 reads SQIVND (reference sequence). V shed 5 bases and J 4 bases; nucleotides not matched to a gene: 11. In nucleotides, the CDR3 is TGTGCCAGTAGTTCCTTCTTGAGGGACAGAAAAAACATTCAGTACTTC. Protein product: CASSSFLRDRKNIQYF.

This clone was counted only a few times. The chain has TRBV4-2 and TRBJ2-3, with D unresolved. The V and J ends lost 1 base and 4 bases respectively, with 18 bases between them. This CDR3 region has 17 residues. Per germline, CDR1 LGHNA and CDR2 YNFKEQ. The CDR3, as DNA: TGTGCCAGCAGCCAAGGGGTTACGGTTTGGTTAGCAGATACGCAGTATTTT. It codes for CASSQGVTVWLADTQYF.

This chain links TRBV6-5 with TRBJ1-5; 8 positions agree with TRBD1. The CDR3 has 14 residues. Germline V gene sequence: CDR1 MNHEY, CDR2 SVGAGI. V shed 6 bases and J 4 bases; nucleotides not matched to a gene: 5. CDR3 nucleotides: TGTGCCAGCAGCACCGGACAGGGAAATCAGCCCCAGCATTTT. The encoded protein is CASSTGQGNQPQHF.

V usage is TRBV25-1 and J usage is TRBJ2-3, with D uncertain. The CDR3 spans 14 residues. V lost 3 bases and J 0 bases, leaving 7 bases between the germline ends. Germline CDR1 reads MGHDK; CDR2 reads SYGVNS. For the CDR3, the DNA is TGTGCCAGCAGTGACGCCTCTAGCACAGATACGCAGTATTTT. Translation gives CASSDASSTDTQYF.

The chain joins TRBV5-1 to TRBJ2-1; D not certain. The germline CDR1 and CDR2 sequences are SGHRS and YFSETQ. This CDR3 contains 13 residues. V lost 0 bases to trimming and J lost 13 bases, with 14 bases between them. The CDR3 sequence: CASSLDFAGPQFF. In nucleotides, the CDR3 is TGCGCCAGCAGCTTGGATTTTGCAGGCCCACAGTTCTTC. The variable domain in full, completed from reference TRBV5-1 and TRBJ2-1, reads KAGVTQTPRYLIKTRGQQVTLSCSPISGHRSVSWYQQTPGQGLQFLFEYFSETQRNKGNFPGRFSGRQFSNSRSEMNVSTLELGDSALYLCASSLDFAGPQFFGPGTRLTVL.

The chain recombines TRBV28 with TRBJ1-5; possibly TRBD1 for D (6 bases). The V end was cut by 7 bases, the J end by 0 bases, with 22 bases between. In germline, CDR1 is MDHEN, CDR2 SYDVKM. The CDR3 contains 18 residues. CDR3 coding DNA: TGTGCCAGCATTATAGTGGCAGACAGGAGGGATAGCAATCAGCCCCAGCATTTT. It codes for CASIIVADRRDSNQPQHF.

V gene TRBV7-2 combines with J gene TRBJ2-6; D ambiguous. The length of the CDR3 is 17 residues. V was clipped by 3 bases and J by 0 bases, with 12 bases between them. Per the germline V gene, CDR1 is SGHTA and CDR2 is FQGNSA. This CDR3 reads CASSLALGYSGANVLTF. CDR3 nucleotides: TGTGCCAGCAGCTTGGCCTTGGGCTACTCTGGGGCCAACGTCCTGACTTTC.

V is TRBV28 and J is TRBJ1-2; the D gene is possibly TRBD1 (6 bases). With 6 bases removed from V and 1 base from J, the gap between germline ends came to 21 bases. Germline CDR1 MDHEN, CDR2 SYDVKM. This CDR3 region has 17 residues. The CDR3 loop reads CASSFIRVTGNNYGYTF. CDR3 coding DNA: TGTGCCAGCAGCTTTATACGTGTCACAGGGAATAACTATGGCTACACCTTC.